This entry lists 15 T cell receptor beta chains sequenced from one sample in a study of CD8 T cells in ankylosing spondylitis. The study, taken as a whole, reports: A motif in TCR beta, a set of under 10 highly homologous variants, appeared characteristic of ankylosing spondylitis blood.

Via MiXCR, TCRdb re-called the 5' RACE reads, giving one row per CDR3 protein. Among just under 550,000 distinct CDR3 sequences listed, roughly 13% were seen once. These receptors have no identified antigens. Sequenced sample: blood, either unsorted or a sorted T cell fraction (not recorded which). The origin of the receptors is a male donor with ankylosing spondylitis.

The chain has TRBV2 and TRBJ2-2; 10 nucleotides agree with TRBD1. Germline trimming cut 5 bases from V and 3 bases from J; bases unmatched to any gene: 9. From germline, CDR1 is SNHLY and CDR2 FYNNEI. This CDR3 comprises 17 residues. The CDR3 region has the DNA TGTGCCAGCAGTCCTAGGGTGACAGGGGGCTACACCGGGGAGCTGTTTTTT. Its translation is CASSPRVTGGYTGELFF. Variable domain in full (rest from reference TRBV2 and TRBJ2-2): EPEVTQTPSHQVTQMGQEVILRCVPISNHLYFYWYRQILGQKVEFLVSFYNNEISEKSEIFDDQFSVERPDGSNFTLKIRSTKLEDSAMYFCASSPRVTGGYTGELFFGEGSRLTVL.

In its sample, this clonotype was seen a few times. The gene calls are TRBV12-3 or TRBV12-4 and TRBJ2-3, with D uncertain. The CDR3 is 14 amino acids. Trimming stripped 1 base from V and 2 bases from J, with 7 bases between. This CDR3 reads CASSLGLTTDTQYF. CDR3 nucleotides: TGTGCCAGCAGTTTAGGTCTTACCACAGATACGCAGTATTTT.

This clonotype was seen more than once but under ten times. V is TRBV29-1 and J is TRBJ2-3, with 9 bases matching TRBD1. Germline-derived CDR1 and CDR2 are SQVTM and ANQGSEA. The CDR3 totals 14 residues. Germline trimming cut 8 bases from V and 1 base from J; bases unmatched to any gene: 7. CDR3 nucleotides: TGCAGCACTAGAGACAGGGGGGGCACAGATACGCAGTATTTT. Translation gives CSTRDRGGTDTQYF.

This clonotype was counted ten times or more. V is TRBV7-2 and J is TRBJ2-1; 10 nucleotides align to TRBD2. The length of the CDR3 is 15 residues. The ends lost 5 bases at V and 8 bases at J; junction bases unmatched: 9. Per germline, CDR1 SGHTA and CDR2 FQGNSA. CDR3 in amino acids: CASSIRASGSYEQFF. In DNA form, the CDR3 reads TGTGCCAGCAGCATCAGGGCTAGCGGGAGCTATGAGCAGTTCTTC.

This clonotype was picked up many times. In nucleotides, the CDR3 is TGCAGTGCCGGGACTAGCGGGAGCTACGAGCAGTACTTC. This gives the protein CSAGTSGSYEQYF. V usage is TRBV20-1 and J usage is TRBJ2-7, with 14 bases fitting TRBD2. The CDR3 is 13 amino acids. Germline V gives CDR1 DFQATT, CDR2 SNEGSKA (reference sequence). V was pared by 6 bases and J by 3 bases, with 1 base of the junction left unmatched.

This clonotype was recorded a few times. V gene TRBV4-2 combines with J gene TRBJ1-4; tentative D call: TRBD1 (6 bases). The CDR3 is 17 amino acids. The V end lost 3 bases, the J end lost 2 bases, and 16 bases lay between the germline ends. Germline values: CDR1 LGHNA, CDR2 YNFKEQ. As DNA, the CDR3 is TGTGCCAGCAGCCACACAATACAGGGAGATACTAATGAAAAACTGTTTTTT. This encodes CASSHTIQGDTNEKLFF.

This clonotype was detected many times. V and J are TRBV7-6 and TRBJ1-5; D possibly corresponds to TRBD1 (6 bases). The CDR3 has 15 amino acids. Germline V lookup: CDR1 SGHVS, CDR2 FNYEAQ. The ends were cut back, 5 bases at V and 0 bases at J, with 11 bases in the middle. The DNA for the CDR3 is TGTGCCAGCAGCCCACGGGGGCATAGCAATCAGCCCCAGCATTTT. Translated: CASSPRGHSNQPQHF.

This clonotype turned up a few times. The chain links TRBV7-2 to TRBJ1-1; tentatively, D is TRBD1 (6 bases). Trimming took 7 bases from V and 1 from J, leaving 22 bases between them. The germline gives CDR1 SGHTA, CDR2 FQGNSA. The CDR3 has 17 residues. The CDR3 sequence is CASKLTGSSIPNTEAFF. CDR3 in DNA: TGTGCCAGCAAGCTTACAGGGTCAAGCATACCGAACACTGAAGCTTTCTTT.

This clonotype was observed a few times. This chain links TRBV5-1 with TRBJ2-3; 7 bases align to TRBD2. The CDR3 runs 14 residues. Germline assignment: CDR1 SGHRS and CDR2 YFSETQ. J gave up 0 bases and V 7 bases, and 5 bases lay outside the gene matches. CDR3 in amino acids: CASRGSTSTDTQYF. The CDR3 DNA sequence: TGCGCCAGCCGCGGGAGTACGAGCACAGATACGCAGTATTTT.

The chain employs TRBV27 and TRBJ2-3, with D unresolved. Trimming pared 1 base from V and 1 base from J, leaving 6 bases between. Germline V gene data show CDR1 as MNHEY and CDR2 as SMNVEV (reference sequence). The CDR3 is 14 amino acids. CDR3 sequence reads: CASSLYPGTDTQYF. The CDR3 DNA reads TGTGCCAGCAGTTTATATCCCGGCACAGATACGCAGTATTTT.

This clonotype was counted ten times or more. The rearrangement joins TRBV14 to TRBJ2-1, with 9 bases lining up with TRBD2. Per germline, CDR1 SGHDN and CDR2 FVKESK. With V trimmed by 4 bases and J by 8 bases, 3 bases remained unmatched. This CDR3 contains 13 residues. The CDR3 bases are TGTGCCAGCAGCCTAAGCGGGAGGCATGAGCAGTTCTTC. Encoded protein: CASSLSGRHEQFF.

This clonotype has more than one count but fewer than ten. V usage is TRBV5-1 and J usage is TRBJ2-3; D is ambiguous. This CDR3 comprises 18 residues. Germline CDR1 is SGHRS and CDR2 is YFSETQ. The ends were cut back, 1 base at V and 2 bases at J, with 20 bases in the middle. Here the CDR3 reads CASSLFRRRNTNTDTQYF. CDR3 bases: TGCGCCAGCAGCTTGTTTCGCCGCAGGAATACAAACACAGATACGCAGTATTTT.

The chain is built from TRBV9 and TRBJ2-2; 8 nucleotides align to TRBD2. Trimming took 0 bases from V and 7 from J; bases not matched to a gene: 14. Germline V gene sequence: CDR1 SGDLS, CDR2 YYNGEE. The CDR3 loop spans 18 amino acids. The CDR3 DNA reads TGTGCCAGCAGCGTAGCGCGTGTGGTAGCGGGAAACGGCGGGGAGCTGTTTTTT. Translation: CASSVARVVAGNGGELFF.

The chain links TRBV6-1 to TRBJ2-3; the match to TRBD1 covers 7 bases. Germline assignment: CDR1 MNHNS and CDR2 SASEGT. The CDR3 is made up of 18 amino acids. The V gene end was trimmed by 5 bases and the J gene end by 0 bases; junction bases not matched to a gene: 14. The CDR3: CASSQTSRTGTSTDTQYF. CDR3 in DNA: TGTGCCAGCAGTCAAACAAGCCGGACAGGCACTAGCACAGATACGCAGTATTTT.

This clonotype was detected a few times. J is TRBJ2-3 and V is TRBV11-2, with 9 nucleotides matching TRBD2. Germline trimming cut 1 base from V and 2 bases from J; bases unmatched to any gene: 1. In germline, CDR1 is SGHAT, CDR2 FQNNGV. CDR3 length: 15 amino acids. DNA for the CDR3: TGTGCCAGCAGCTTAGTAGCGGGAGACACAGATACGCAGTATTTT. The encoded protein is CASSLVAGDTDTQYF.